The 11 T cell receptor beta chains listed next were all sequenced from one sample in a study of T cell repertoires in cytomegalovirus infection (dated by TCRdb to the late 2010s). The intended sense of this specimen's treatment or condition label: in vitro stimulation with specific CMV peptide epitopes to enrich CMV-specific T cells. For sequencing, an Illumina HiSeq 1500 was employed. The public sequencing data were trimmed at Q25 with fastp and processed into clonotypes with MiXCR by TCRdb, which kept only in-frame beta chains. Each entry is one CDR3 protein sequence, shown with its most common DNA and genes. The sample data list 830,000 or so distinct CDR3 sequences, and approximately 32% of these were observed just once. The ten largest clones capture 9.5% to 15% of the sample. No antigens are known for them. The material was cultured CD8+ T cells from PBMCs, obtained from culture after CMV antigen stimulation. Source of these receptors: a human donor in good health (CMV status not recorded). Some clones in this sample may be carry-over from other donors' samples.

The genes are TRBV27 and TRBJ2-3; 11 nucleotides align to TRBD2. CDR3 length equals 17 residues. Germline-derived CDR1 and CDR2 are MNHEY and SMNVEV (reference sequence). The J segment lost 2 bases and the V segment lost 2 bases, leaving 6 bases of the junction unmatched. The CDR3 DNA reads TGTGCCAGCAGTTTAGTGCTAGCGGGGGGACCCACAGATACGCAGTATTTT. As protein: CASSLVLAGGPTDTQYF.

In this sample, this clonotype turned up a few times. V usage is TRBV7-9 and J usage is TRBJ2-4; 11 positions match TRBD2. This CDR3 has 16 amino acids. Germline loops: CDR1 SEHNR, CDR2 FQNEAQ (reference sequence). V shed 2 bases, J shed 4 bases, and the junction held 4 bases outside the gene matches. CDR3 in amino acids: CASSLTGTSGKNIQYF. The DNA of the CDR3 is TGTGCCAGCAGCTTAACCGGGACTAGCGGTAAAAACATTCAGTACTTC.

The chain recombines TRBV7-9 with TRBJ2-1, with 7 bases lining up with TRBD1. The germline gives CDR1 SEHNR, CDR2 FQNEAQ (reference sequence). The CDR3 contains 13 residues. The ends lost 2 bases at V and 8 bases at J; junction bases unmatched: 3. CDR3 sequence (DNA): TGTGCCAGCAGCTTACAGGGGGTGCATGAGCAGTTCTTC. Amino acids: CASSLQGVHEQFF.

The rearrangement uses TRBV7-9 and TRBJ2-3; D not resolved. V lost 4 bases to trimming and J lost 0 bases, with 8 bases between them. There are 14 residues in the CDR3. Looked up from germline, CDR1 is SEHNR and CDR2 is FQNEAQ (reference sequence). Written as DNA, the CDR3 is TGTGCCAGCAGCTCCCCTACTAGCACAGATACGCAGTATTTT. Its protein is CASSSPTSTDTQYF.

The V and J genes are TRBV4-1 and TRBJ1-2, with a possible D match to TRBD1 (5 bases). Germline loops: CDR1 MGHRA, CDR2 YSYEKL. Trimming removed 6 bases at V and 7 bases at J, with 18 bases between. CDR3 length: 14 amino acids. The DNA of the CDR3 is TGCGCCAGCAGTCCAACAGGAGGAACCTCTGGCTACACCTTC. Translated, it gives CASSPTGGTSGYTF.

The V gene is TRBV12-3 or TRBV12-4, the J gene TRBJ2-1, with 12 bases identical to TRBD2. The CDR3 loop spans 16 amino acids. V trimming: 4 bases; J trimming: 5 bases; junction bases outside the gene matches: 6. The CDR3 spells CASSSLAGGADNEQFF. The CDR3 nucleotides read TGTGCCAGCAGTTCACTAGCGGGGGGAGCTGACAATGAGCAGTTCTTC.

This clonotype showed up many times. V and J are TRBV7-9 and TRBJ2-7; D perhaps matches TRBD2 (6 bases). Germline lookup yields CDR1 SEHNR and CDR2 FQNEAQ (reference sequence). The V and J ends lost 1 base and 0 bases respectively, with 16 bases between them. The CDR3 is 17 amino acids. The CDR3 DNA follows: TGTGCCAGCAGCTTAGAGTACGGGGGAAACAGCTCCTACGAGCAGTACGTC. This gives the protein CASSLEYGGNSSYEQYV.

The chain combines TRBV9 with TRBJ1-5; tentatively, D is TRBD1 (6 bases). Germline V lookup: CDR1 SGDLS, CDR2 YYNGEE. The CDR3 totals 14 residues. The V end was cut by 4 bases, the J end by 6 bases, with 14 bases between. CDR3 sequence (DNA): TGTGCCAGCAGCCCCTGGGGGGGGCCTCAGCCCCAGCATTTT. Residues: CASSPWGGPQPQHF.

Only a few counts were recorded for this clonotype. CDR3 nucleotide sequence: TGCGCCAGCAGCCAAGAACCGGCCCTGAACACTGAAGCTTTCTTT. Protein product: CASSQEPALNTEAFF. V usage is TRBV4-1 and J usage is TRBJ1-1, with D unclear. From germline, CDR1 is MGHRA and CDR2 YSYEKL. The CDR3 sequence is 15 residues long. V gave up 0 bases and J gave up 0 bases, with 8 bases separating them.

This chain links TRBV6-2 or TRBV6-3 with TRBJ2-1, with D uncertain. V gave up 0 bases and J gave up 4 bases, with 13 bases separating them. From germline, CDR1 is MNHEY and CDR2 SVGEGT. The CDR3 has 16 amino acids. Here the CDR3 DNA reads TGTGCCAGCAGTTACTCGCCCGGTTTCGAGTACAATGAGCAGTTCTTC. Amino acid sequence: CASSYSPGFEYNEQFF.

This clonotype showed up just a few times. The chain uses TRBV7-9 and TRBJ2-1; D gene unclear. This CDR3 has 16 residues. Germline CDR1 and CDR2: SEHNR and FQNEAQ (reference sequence). V lost 4 bases to trimming and J lost 0 bases, with 13 bases between them. DNA of the CDR3: TGTGCCAGCAGCTCCCCCCTCTCGAGCTCCTACAATGAGCAGTTCTTC. Protein sequence: CASSSPLSSSYNEQFF.